This TCR beta chain was profiled in a study of blood T cell repertoires in COVID-19. Trimming took off 2 bases at V and 5 bases at J, with 7 bases between the two ends. The CDR3 is 12 amino acids. Germline lookup yields CDR1 MNHNY and CDR2 SVGAGI (reference sequence). This clone was recorded a few times. Authors' processing steps: From reference gene primer amplification, estimates of nucleated cell counts were derived. Assay used: immunoSEQ multiplex PCR; TCRdb lists only in-frame clones, some missing. V and J calls and clone size follow that table, whereas D and trimming were derived from the DNA. Among 150,000 to 200,000 clones listed, around 87% were seen once.

This clonotype was obtained from a woman aged 25-40 years with active or convalescent COVID-19. Material for sequencing was peripheral blood. The genes are TRBV6-6 and TRBJ2-7; TRBD2 is a possible D gene (5 bases). The CDR3, as DNA: TGTGCCAGCAGTTACAACGGGGACGAGCAGTACTTC. Amino acid sequence: CASSYNGDEQYF.